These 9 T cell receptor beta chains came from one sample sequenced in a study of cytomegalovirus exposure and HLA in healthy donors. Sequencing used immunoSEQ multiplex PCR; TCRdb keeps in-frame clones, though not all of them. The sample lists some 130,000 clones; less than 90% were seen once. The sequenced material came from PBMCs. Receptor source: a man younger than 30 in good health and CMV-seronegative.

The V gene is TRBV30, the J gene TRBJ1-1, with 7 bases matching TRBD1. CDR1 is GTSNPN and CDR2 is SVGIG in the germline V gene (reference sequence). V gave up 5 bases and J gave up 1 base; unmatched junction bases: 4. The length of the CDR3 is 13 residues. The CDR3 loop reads CAWDRVGNTEAFF. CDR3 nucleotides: TGTGCCTGGGACAGGGTCGGGAACACTGAAGCTTTCTTT.

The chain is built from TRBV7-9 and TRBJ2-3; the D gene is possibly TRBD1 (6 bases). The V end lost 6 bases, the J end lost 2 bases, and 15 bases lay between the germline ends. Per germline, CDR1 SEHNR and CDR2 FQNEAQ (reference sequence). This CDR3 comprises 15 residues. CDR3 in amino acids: CASRPDRSNTDTQYF. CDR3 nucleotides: TGTGCCAGCAGACCTGACAGGAGTAACACAGATACGCAGTATTTT.

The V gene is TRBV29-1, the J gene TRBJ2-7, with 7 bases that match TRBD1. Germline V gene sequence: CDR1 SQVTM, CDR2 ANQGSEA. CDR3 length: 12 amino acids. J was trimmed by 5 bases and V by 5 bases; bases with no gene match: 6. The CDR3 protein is CSVNWDSHEQYF. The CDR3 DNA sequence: TGCAGCGTTAATTGGGACAGTCACGAGCAGTACTTC.

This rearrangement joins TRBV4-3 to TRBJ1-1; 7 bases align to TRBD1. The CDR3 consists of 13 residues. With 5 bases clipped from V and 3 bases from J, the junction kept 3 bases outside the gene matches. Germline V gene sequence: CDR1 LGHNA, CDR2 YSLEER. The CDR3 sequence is CASSAQGDTEAFF. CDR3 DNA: TGCGCCAGCAGCGCCCAGGGGGACACTGAAGCTTTCTTT.

The CDR3 protein is CASSSPNRGYYEQYF. The CDR3 bases are TGTGCCAGCAGCTCCCCCAACAGGGGGTACTACGAGCAGTACTTC. This chain connects TRBV11-2 to TRBJ2-7, with 8 bases fitting TRBD1. The V gene end was trimmed by 4 bases and the J gene end by 3 bases; junction bases not matched to a gene: 8. The CDR3 runs 15 residues. Germline loops: CDR1 SGHAT, CDR2 FQNNGV.

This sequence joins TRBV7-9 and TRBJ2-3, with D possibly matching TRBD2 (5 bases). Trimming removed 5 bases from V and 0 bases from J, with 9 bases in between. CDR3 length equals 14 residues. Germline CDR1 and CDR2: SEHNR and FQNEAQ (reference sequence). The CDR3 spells CASSQSGSTDTQYF. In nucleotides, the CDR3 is TGTGCCAGCAGCCAAAGCGGAAGCACAGATACGCAGTATTTT.

The CDR3 coding sequence is TGCGCCAGCAGCCAAGAACAATTTGACGAGCAGTACTTC. Encoded protein: CASSQEQFDEQYF. V usage is TRBV4-1 and J usage is TRBJ2-7; D gene ambiguous. CDR3 length equals 13 residues. V was pared by 0 bases and J by 5 bases, with 8 bases between. The germline V gene encodes CDR1 MGHRA and CDR2 YSYEKL.

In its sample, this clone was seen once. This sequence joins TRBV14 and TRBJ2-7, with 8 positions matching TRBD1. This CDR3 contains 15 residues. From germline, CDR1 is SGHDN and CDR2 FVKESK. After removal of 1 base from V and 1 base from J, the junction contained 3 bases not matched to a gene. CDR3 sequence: CASSQGTGFSYEQYF. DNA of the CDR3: TGTGCCAGCAGCCAAGGGACAGGGTTTTCCTACGAGCAGTACTTC. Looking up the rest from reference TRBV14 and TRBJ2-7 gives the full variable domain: EAGVTQFPSHSVIEKGQTVTLRCDPISGHDNLYWYRRVMGKEIKFLLHFVKESKQDESGMPNNRFLAERTGGTYSTLKVQPAELEDSGVYFCASSQGTGFSYEQYFGPGTRLTVT.

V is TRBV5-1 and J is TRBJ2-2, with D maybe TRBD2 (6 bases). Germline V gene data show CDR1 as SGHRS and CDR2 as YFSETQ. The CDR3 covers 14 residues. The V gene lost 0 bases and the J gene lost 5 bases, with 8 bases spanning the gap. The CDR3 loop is CASSLAGRTGELFF. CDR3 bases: TGCGCCAGCAGCTTGGCGGGGAGGACCGGGGAGCTGTTTTTT.